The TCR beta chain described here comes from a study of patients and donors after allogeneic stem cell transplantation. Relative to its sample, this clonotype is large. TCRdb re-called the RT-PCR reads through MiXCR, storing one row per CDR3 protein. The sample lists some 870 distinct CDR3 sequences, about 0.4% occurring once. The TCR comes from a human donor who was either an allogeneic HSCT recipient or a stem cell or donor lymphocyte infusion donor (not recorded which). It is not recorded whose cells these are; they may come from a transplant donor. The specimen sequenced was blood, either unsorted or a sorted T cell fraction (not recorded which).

The CDR3 DNA reads TGTGCCAGCAGCTTCCGACTAGCGGGCCAACAAGAGACCCAGTACTTC. Translated, it gives CASSFRLAGQQETQYF. The chain carries TRBV7-9 and TRBJ2-5, with 10 bases that match TRBD2. The length of the CDR3 is 16 residues. Germline V lookup: CDR1 SEHNR, CDR2 FQNEAQ (reference sequence). The J segment lost 2 bases and the V segment lost 3 bases, leaving 6 bases of the junction unmatched.